One and the same sample provided the 16 T cell receptor beta chains below, sequenced in a study of Graves' ophthalmopathy and Graves' hyperthyroidism (dated by TCRdb to the late 2010s). Sequencing relied on an Illumina HiSeq 2000. For repertoire sequencing, the TCR beta CDR3 regions were amplified from RNA transcripts. A first-round RT-PCR used HTBI primers with the Qiagen OneStep RT-PCR kit, followed by a second-round multiplex PCR, size selection and purification. TCRdb redid the processing of the public reads, applying fastp at Q25 and MiXCR, and retained in-frame beta chains. Rows with a matching CDR3 protein are joined into one entry that keeps the most common DNA and genes. The sample profile shows some 1.1 million distinct CDR3 sequences; about 40% of them were found once. Clones ranked in the top ten supply around 10% of the sample. Specimen: peripheral blood or thyroid tissue (not recorded which). Every receptor here comes from an adult man with Graves' hyperthyroidism.

The chain couples TRBV2 to TRBJ2-6, with D unclear. Per germline, CDR1 SNHLY and CDR2 FYNNEI. The CDR3 is 14 residues long. V was pared by 5 bases and J by 3 bases, with 8 bases between. CDR3 in DNA: TGTGCCAGCAGTCCCTCTGATGGGGCCAACGTCCTGACTTTC. This gives the protein CASSPSDGANVLTF.

This clonotype has a count of ten or more. V gene TRBV7-2 combines with J gene TRBJ2-7; D assignment may be TRBD1 or TRBD2 (5 bases each). The ends were cut back, 2 bases at V and 2 bases at J, with 13 bases in the middle. Germline V gives CDR1 SGHTA, CDR2 FQGNSA. The CDR3 runs to 15 residues. The chain's CDR3 is CASSLSGPAPYEQYF. The CDR3 DNA sequence: TGTGCCAGCAGCTTATCGGGACCAGCTCCCTACGAGCAGTACTTC.

The genes are TRBV4-2 and TRBJ1-2, with 7 positions matching TRBD1. V dropped 0 bases and J dropped 4; count of bases not matched to a gene: 5. The CDR3 has 15 amino acids. CDR1 LGHNA and CDR2 YNFKEQ come from the germline V gene. DNA of the CDR3: TGTGCCAGCAGCCAAGATAAGGGGGCCGGCTATGGCTACACCTTC. It is translated as CASSQDKGAGYGYTF.

The chain is built from TRBV2 and TRBJ2-7; the match to TRBD2 covers 7 bases. Germline loops: CDR1 SNHLY, CDR2 FYNNEI. The CDR3 length is 14 residues. V trimming: 6 bases; J trimming: 3 bases; junction bases outside the gene matches: 8. Here the CDR3 DNA reads TGTGCCAGCAGGACGGCCGGGACTAACTACGAGCAGTACTTC. Translation: CASRTAGTNYEQYF.

This clonotype was seen at least ten times. The rearrangement uses TRBV6-5 and TRBJ1-5; 7 bases agree with TRBD1. V shed 5 bases, J shed 6 bases, and the junction held 7 bases outside the gene matches. Germline values: CDR1 MNHEY, CDR2 SVGAGI. The CDR3 spans 14 residues. As DNA, the CDR3 is TGTGCCAGCAGTGGCGGACAGGCAGGTCAGCCCCAGCATTTT. It is translated as CASSGGQAGQPQHF.

The V gene is TRBV12-3 or TRBV12-4, the J gene TRBJ1-5; unclear D gene. This CDR3 spans 15 amino acids. Trimming stripped 4 bases from V and 3 bases from J, with 13 bases between. The CDR3 reads CASSYRFRNNQPQHF. The CDR3 DNA reads as TGTGCCAGCAGTTACCGGTTTAGAAACAATCAGCCCCAGCATTTT.

The chain carries TRBV12-3 or TRBV12-4 and TRBJ1-4; D gene uncertain. The length of the CDR3 is 15 residues. Trimming removed 3 bases from V and 4 bases from J, with 12 bases in between. This chain's CDR3 is CASSFGSLGNEKLFF. The CDR3 coding sequence is TGTGCCAGCAGTTTCGGGTCCCTTGGTAATGAAAAACTGTTTTTT.

The CDR3: CASSTDRGGMNTEAFF. The CDR3 DNA reads TGTGCCAGCAGCACCGACAGGGGAGGCATGAACACTGAAGCTTTCTTT. The chain carries TRBV6-5 and TRBJ1-1; 8 bases agree with TRBD1. This CDR3 has 16 residues. Germline V gene data show CDR1 as MNHEY and CDR2 as SVGAGI. V was pared by 6 bases and J by 0 bases, with 9 bases of the junction left unmatched.

In this sample, this clonotype turned up many times. The chain combines TRBV13 with TRBJ1-5, with D maybe TRBD1 (6 bases). Trimming shortened V by 1 base and J by 2 bases, and 12 bases separated the two germline ends. This CDR3 is built from 16 residues. CDR1 is PRHDT and CDR2 is FYEKMQ in the germline V gene (reference sequence). The DNA for the CDR3 is TGTGCCAGCAGCTTAGCGCAGGGACAAGGCAATCAGCCCCAGCATTTT. Encoded protein: CASSLAQGQGNQPQHF.

The genes are TRBV2 and TRBJ2-1; a possible D gene is TRBD2 (5 bases). Germline V gives CDR1 SNHLY, CDR2 FYNNEI. V was clipped by 7 bases and J by 5 bases, with 12 bases between them. The CDR3 is 13 amino acids. The CDR3 spells CASNEGNNNEQFF. CDR3 DNA sequence: TGTGCCAGCAACGAGGGAAACAACAATGAGCAGTTCTTC.

The chain uses TRBV7-6 and TRBJ1-6, with D perhaps TRBD1 (5 bases). The CDR3 length is 16 residues. CDR1 and CDR2 from the germline V gene are SGHVS and FNYEAQ. Trimming removed 6 bases from V and 11 bases from J, with 23 bases in between. CDR3 loop: CASRGTSGRAETPLHF. The CDR3, as DNA: TGTGCCAGCAGAGGGACTAGCGGGAGGGCGGAGACACCCCTCCACTTT.

Points on this clonotype: This could be a read error, since a much larger clone is one nucleotide away. The chain is built from TRBV29-1 and TRBJ1-2; D perhaps matches TRBD1 (5 bases). Germline V gives CDR1 SQVTM, CDR2 ANQGSEA. The CDR3 contains 12 residues. The CDR3 DNA reads as TGCAGCGTCCCCTCCGGGGCCTATGGCCACACCTTC. This sequence encodes CSVPSGAYGHTF.

The chain recombines TRBV12-3 or TRBV12-4 with TRBJ2-5, with D possibly matching TRBD2 (7 bases). V was trimmed by 7 bases and J by 5 bases, leaving 17 bases between them. The CDR3 is 14 residues long. The CDR3, as DNA: TGTGCCAGCACCCTTGGGGCGGGGGCCGAGACCCAGTACTTC. Amino acid sequence: CASTLGAGAETQYF.

Points on this clonotype: This clone may be a read error of a much larger clone one base away. The rearrangement links TRBV9 to TRBJ1-2; 7 positions agree with TRBD1. This CDR3 is 14 amino acids long. From germline, CDR1 is SGDLS and CDR2 YYNGEE. The trim removed 7 bases at V and 4 bases at J, leaving 10 bases unmatched. CDR3 nucleotide sequence: TGTGCCAGCTCTGGGGACAGTAGGCTCTATGGCTACACCTTC. Protein product: CASSGDSRLYGYTF. The variable domain in full, completed from reference TRBV9 and TRBJ1-2, reads DSGVTQTPKHLITATGQRVTLRCSPRSGDLSVYWYQQSLDQGLQFLIQYYNGEERAKGNILERFSAQQFPDLHSELNLSSLELGDSALYFCASSGDSRLYGYTFGSGTRLTVV.

This clonotype was observed many times. The chain joins TRBV12-3 or TRBV12-4 to TRBJ1-3; D gene unclear. This CDR3 is built from 15 residues. Trimming took 0 bases from V and 4 from J, leaving 10 bases between them. DNA of the CDR3: TGTGCCAGCAGTTTAGCCGTCGATAGGGGAAACACCATATATTTT. This encodes CASSLAVDRGNTIYF.

This rearrangement joins TRBV9 to TRBJ2-5, with 9 bases lining up with TRBD2. CDR3 length: 17 amino acids. Trimming cost V 0 bases and J 2 bases; bases outside gene matches: 8. The germline CDR1 and CDR2 sequences are SGDLS and YYNGEE. CDR3 amino acids: CASSVGDSGSGQETQYF. The CDR3 bases are TGTGCCAGCAGCGTAGGAGATAGCGGGAGTGGGCAAGAGACCCAGTACTTC.